The source of this TCR beta chain is a study of OX40 agonist ivuxolimab in advanced cancers. As for the study in general: An anti-OX40 (CD134) antibody with agonistic activity, ivuxolimab, was administered to patients. Age averaged 60 years (range roughly 23 to 79), and just over 80% were male. Whole-study findings and limits: Certain nonresponders likewise exhibited a low normalized T-cell clonal expansion. The authors did not determine the antigen specificity of the expanded peripheral T cells.

As regards this clone: As yet, its antigen is unknown.

Per the germline V gene, CDR1 is MGHRA and CDR2 is YSYEKL. CDR3 length: 13 amino acids. The V and J ends lost 1 base and 7 bases respectively, with 10 bases between them. Method: immunoSEQ multiplex PCR; TCRdb's copy keeps in-frame clones and lacks some. The data hold around 61,000 clones, with roughly 80% observed a single time. This chain connects TRBV4-1 to TRBJ1-2; D unclear. The clonotype comes from an adult with an advanced solid tumor such as melanoma, head and neck, liver or kidney cancer. The sample was CD4+ or CD8+ T cells sorted from blood, taken in a trial of the OX40 agonist ivuxolimab. The DNA of the CDR3 is TGCGCCAGCAGCCAAGCCGGGGTCCTTGGCTACACCTTC. This encodes CASSQAGVLGYTF.